The next 27 T cell receptor beta chains were all read from a single sample in a study of T-cell memory formation after mild COVID-19. One entry per CDR3 protein results from TCRdb running MiXCR on the 5' RACE reads. The sample carries 450,000 to 700,000 distinct CDR3 sequences, more than 15% recorded once. The sequencing sample was made of PBMCs or a T cell subset sorted from them (not recorded which). The receptors come from an adult woman who had mild COVID-19 (a few samples of this study predate the infection). Cell type and time point are not known.

The chain joins TRBV5-8 to TRBJ2-1; 8 bases are a match to TRBD1. Germline V CDR1 and CDR2: SGHTS, YDEGEE. This CDR3 contains 16 residues. V lost 3 bases, J lost 7 bases, and 12 bases stayed unmatched. CDR3 amino acids: CASSSDRGFLENEQFF. As DNA, the CDR3 is TGTGCCAGCAGCTCCGACAGGGGATTCTTGGAAAATGAGCAGTTCTTC.

The V call is TRBV19, the J call TRBJ1-1; D is perhaps TRBD1 (5 bases). There are 11 residues in the CDR3. V was clipped by 10 bases and J by 7 bases, with 13 bases between them. Germline loops: CDR1 LNHDA, CDR2 SQIVND (reference sequence). CDR3 residues: CATLVGGEAFF. The CDR3 DNA reads as TGTGCCACCCTGGTCGGGGGTGAAGCTTTCTTT.

The chain combines TRBV7-8 with TRBJ2-7, with D uncertain. V was shortened by 9 bases and J by 2 bases, with 14 bases between the two germline ends. There are 13 residues in the CDR3. Per germline, CDR1 SGHVS and CDR2 FQNEAQ. The CDR3 DNA reads TGTGCCAGTGCCCAGGATGCGACCTACGAGCAGTACTTC. Translating it yields CASAQDATYEQYF.

The chain has TRBV30 and TRBJ2-2, with TRBD1 matching 12 bases. Trimming at V came to 4 bases and at J to 5 bases, leaving 5 bases not matched to a gene. The CDR3 sequence is 15 residues long. Germline V gives CDR1 GTSNPN, CDR2 SVGIG (reference sequence). CDR3 protein: CAWKGQGAVTGELFF. The CDR3 DNA is TGTGCCTGGAAGGGACAGGGGGCAGTTACCGGGGAGCTGTTTTTT.

The CDR3 protein is CASSWEGNTEAFF. The DNA of the CDR3 is TGTGCCAGCAGTTGGGAGGGCAACACTGAAGCTTTCTTT. The chain uses TRBV6-5 and TRBJ1-1; D gene uncertain. This CDR3 is built from 13 residues. Germline CDR1 and CDR2: MNHEY and SVGAGI. V was cut by 4 bases and J by 2 bases, with 8 bases left in between.

This clonotype came up a few times. This chain uses TRBV3-1 with TRBJ2-2; D is ambiguous. This CDR3 has 14 residues. Germline assignment: CDR1 LGHDT and CDR2 YNNKEL (reference sequence). V lost 2 bases and J lost 4, with 8 bases in between. The CDR3 protein is CASSQSAGTGELFF. As DNA, the CDR3 is TGTGCCAGCAGCCAATCGGCAGGCACCGGGGAGCTGTTTTTT.

The table lists this clonotype with a few counts. V usage is TRBV6-1 and J usage is TRBJ1-2; tentatively, D is TRBD1 (5 bases). The V end was cut by 2 bases, the J end by 7 bases, with 11 bases between. The germline V gene encodes CDR1 MNHNS and CDR2 SASEGT. This CDR3 has 13 amino acids. CDR3 region: CASSEKGAFGYTF. The CDR3 bases are TGTGCCAGCAGTGAAAAAGGGGCCTTTGGCTACACCTTC.

At least ten counts were recorded for this clonotype. The chain is built from TRBV30 and TRBJ2-1; 13 nucleotides align to TRBD2. Germline loops: CDR1 GTSNPN, CDR2 SVGIG (reference sequence). The CDR3 contains 15 residues. Trimming cost V 8 bases and J 6 bases; bases outside gene matches: 10. The CDR3 region has the DNA TGTGCCGTACAACTAGCGGGGGGGGAGAGCAATGAGCAGTTCTTC. Protein product: CAVQLAGGESNEQFF.

The rearrangement joins TRBV20-1 to TRBJ2-2; D tentatively fits TRBD1 or TRBD2 (5 bases each). This CDR3 has 12 amino acids. V shed 3 bases and J shed 5 bases, with 7 bases lying between them. Per germline, CDR1 DFQATT and CDR2 SNEGSKA (reference sequence). The CDR3 sequence: CSASWGTGELFF. The CDR3 nucleotides are TGCAGTGCTAGTTGGGGGACCGGGGAGCTGTTTTTT.

This clonotype was seen many times. V is TRBV23-1 and J is TRBJ1-5; TRBD1 agrees at 10 bases. TRBV23-1 is labeled an ORF, and its function is uncertain. The CDR3 loop spans 18 amino acids. After removal of 4 bases from V and 0 bases from J, the junction contained 9 bases not matched to a gene. CDR3 in DNA: TGCGCCAGCAGTCCACCCGGACAGGGGGTTTATAGCAATCAGCCCCAGCATTTT. This sequence encodes CASSPPGQGVYSNQPQHF.

This clonotype was recorded a few times. The J gene is TRBJ2-1, the V gene TRBV7-9; 11 nucleotides agree with TRBD2. The V and J ends lost 2 bases and 7 bases, in that order; junction bases with no gene match: 4. CDR1 SEHNR and CDR2 FQNEAQ come from the germline V gene (reference sequence). The CDR3 spans 15 residues. CDR3 region: CASSLSTSGSNEQFF. The CDR3 DNA reads TGTGCCAGCAGCTTATCAACTAGCGGGAGTAATGAGCAGTTCTTC.

The V and J genes are TRBV24-1 and TRBJ2-1; D is undetermined. Trimming shortened V by 3 bases and J by 0 bases, and 14 bases separated the two germline ends. Germline V lookup: CDR1 KGHDR, CDR2 SFDVKD. The length of the CDR3 is 17 residues. The CDR3 coding sequence is TGTGCCACCAGTGATCCGACTTATGAGACCTCCTACAATGAGCAGTTCTTC. It codes for CATSDPTYETSYNEQFF.

V is TRBV7-9 and J is TRBJ2-7; no clear D gene. CDR1 SEHNR and CDR2 FQNEAQ come from the germline V gene (reference sequence). V was clipped by 0 bases and J by 6 bases, with 6 bases between them. This CDR3 region has 12 residues. The CDR3 DNA reads TGTGCCAGCAGCTTAGCGCTTCGCGAGCAGTACTTC. This gives the protein CASSLALREQYF.

In this sample, this clonotype turned up a few times. V usage is TRBV7-9 and J usage is TRBJ2-3, with D possibly being TRBD2 (7 bases). This CDR3 is built from 17 residues. CDR1 and CDR2 from the germline V gene are SEHNR and FQNEAQ (reference sequence). V shed 5 bases and J shed 3 bases, with 21 bases lying between them. The CDR3 nucleotides read TGTGCCAGCAGCACAGGAGGGGGGGCGTTTAGAACAGATACGCAGTATTTT. It codes for CASSTGGGAFRTDTQYF.

The chain's CDR3 is CASSPPGTSGAPNEQFF. The DNA of the CDR3 is TGTGCCAGCAGCCCACCCGGGACTAGCGGGGCCCCTAATGAGCAGTTCTTC. The chain is built from TRBV3-1 and TRBJ2-1; 13 bases match TRBD2. CDR3 size: 17 residues. Germline assignment: CDR1 LGHDT and CDR2 YNNKEL (reference sequence). V lost 4 bases to trimming and J lost 7 bases; unmatched junction nucleotides: 10.

This clonotype turned up a few times. The chain joins TRBV29-1 to TRBJ2-7; TRBD1 agrees at 10 bases. The V segment lost 3 bases and the J segment 1 base; nucleotides outside the gene matches: 6. This CDR3 comprises 15 residues. CDR1 and CDR2 from the germline V gene are SQVTM and ANQGSEA. For the CDR3, the DNA is TGCAGCGTTGATTGGTCGGGACAGGGGTCCTACGAGCAGTACTTC. Translation gives CSVDWSGQGSYEQYF.

This clonotype was found a few times. The rearrangement uses TRBV20-1 and TRBJ1-2; tentative D call: TRBD1 (5 bases). V lost 0 bases, J lost 5 bases, and 19 bases lay in between. Germline V gene lookup returns CDR1 DFQATT and CDR2 SNEGSKA (reference sequence). This CDR3 has 16 residues. CDR3 DNA sequence: TGCAGTGCTAGAGATACTGTCGCAGGGATATCATATGGCTACACCTTC. Encoded protein: CSARDTVAGISYGYTF.

V gene TRBV18 combines with J gene TRBJ1-6; D perhaps matches TRBD1 (5 bases). CDR1 KGHSH and CDR2 LQKENI come from the germline V gene. V shed 6 bases and J shed 7 bases, with 19 bases lying between them. CDR3 length: 16 amino acids. CDR3 nucleotide sequence: TGTGCCAGCTCGCAAACACCAGACAGAATCAATTCACCCCTCCACTTT. Residues: CASSQTPDRINSPLHF.

This clonotype appeared a few times. The J gene is TRBJ2-1, the V gene TRBV6-2 or TRBV6-3, with TRBD2 matching 12 bases. Germline CDR1 is MNHEY and CDR2 is SVGEGT. This CDR3 region has 18 residues. Trimming cost V 5 bases and J 6 bases; bases outside gene matches: 14. The CDR3 DNA follows: TGTGCCAGCAGTCCATCCCGACTAGCGGGAGTACCGTTCAATGAGCAGTTCTTC. Its protein is CASSPSRLAGVPFNEQFF.

The rearrangement links TRBV20-1 to TRBJ2-1, with D unresolved. The ends were cut back, 3 bases at V and 5 bases at J, with 5 bases in the middle. Germline V gives CDR1 DFQATT, CDR2 SNEGSKA (reference sequence). The CDR3 length is 11 residues. In DNA, the CDR3 is TGCAGTGCTAGCTTCGACAATGAGCAGTTCTTC. This codes for CSASFDNEQFF.

This sequence joins TRBV10-3 and TRBJ2-5; D uncertain. CDR1 is ENHRY, CDR2 SYGVKD, per germline. The germline V and J ends were trimmed by 4 bases and 5 bases, with 11 bases remaining between them. The CDR3 loop spans 13 amino acids. This chain's CDR3 is CAISAPGRETQYF. CDR3 bases: TGTGCCATCAGTGCCCCCGGTCGGGAGACCCAGTACTTC.

The chain employs TRBV18 and TRBJ1-5; D uncertain. The CDR3 covers 13 residues. Trimming cost V 3 bases and J 4 bases, with 7 bases left between them. Germline V gives CDR1 KGHSH, CDR2 LQKENI. As DNA, the CDR3 is TGTGCCAGCTCACCGTCCATGAATCAGCCCCAGCATTTT. This codes for CASSPSMNQPQHF.

V and J are TRBV24-1 and TRBJ2-7; 12 nucleotides match TRBD1. J gave up 4 bases and V 5 bases, and 8 bases lay outside the gene matches. Germline lookup yields CDR1 KGHDR and CDR2 SFDVKD. The CDR3 covers 16 residues. The CDR3 sequence is CATSGRGTGGVYEQYF. In DNA, the CDR3 is TGTGCCACCAGTGGGAGAGGGACAGGGGGCGTTTACGAGCAGTACTTC.

The V call is TRBV5-1, the J call TRBJ2-1; 7 nucleotides align to TRBD1. This CDR3 spans 14 amino acids. With 0 bases clipped from V and 7 bases from J, the junction kept 4 bases outside the gene matches. The germline CDR1 and CDR2 sequences are SGHRS and YFSETQ. The CDR3 DNA reads TGCGCCAGCAGCTTGGGGCAGGGGGAGAATGAGCAGTTCTTC. Protein sequence: CASSLGQGENEQFF.

The chain combines TRBV7-3 with TRBJ2-2; D is perhaps TRBD2 (7 bases). The CDR3 is 15 amino acids. CDR1 and CDR2 (germline): SGHTA, FQGTGA. V lost 3 bases, J lost 4 bases, and 12 bases lay in between. CDR3 in DNA: TGTGCCAGCAGCTTCGGGGGGCCGAGCACCGGGGAGCTGTTTTTT. The encoded protein is CASSFGGPSTGELFF.

This clonotype has just a few counts. This chain joins TRBV29-1 and TRBJ1-1; 8 bases are a match to TRBD1. Trimming cost V 6 bases and J 4 bases; bases outside gene matches: 7. Germline V gene sequence: CDR1 SQVTM, CDR2 ANQGSEA. The CDR3 runs 13 residues. DNA for the CDR3: TGCAGCGTCCGGACAGGGTGGGGCACTGAAGCTTTCTTT. It codes for CSVRTGWGTEAFF.

This clonotype was seen a few times. The chain carries TRBV7-9 and TRBJ2-1, with D possibly being TRBD2 (7 bases). There are 15 residues in the CDR3. Germline lookup yields CDR1 SEHNR and CDR2 FQNEAQ (reference sequence). V was shortened by 5 bases and J by 5 bases, with 16 bases between the two germline ends. This CDR3 reads CASSPPGGLNNEQFF. The CDR3 nucleotides read TGTGCCAGCAGCCCCCCCGGGGGGCTCAACAATGAGCAGTTCTTC.